The sequence of this T cell receptor beta chain was determined in a study of T cells in Graves' hyperthyroidism and ophthalmopathy. The CDR3 runs 16 residues. Germline V gives CDR1 SGHDT, CDR2 YYEEEE. Regions amplified from RNA transcripts were the TCR beta CDR3 regions. The study used the HTBI primer set for a first-round RT-PCR of the TCR CDR3. TCRdb called the multiplex PCR reads again in MiXCR, with one record for every CDR3 protein. The sample lists roughly 300,000 distinct CDR3 sequences; 15% to 20% were seen once. The authors deemed Graves' hyperthyroidism stable absent ophthalmopathy progression within 18 months. The authors took PBMCs from over 8.5 ml fresh peripheral blood. Comments on this clonotype: Its antigen is unknown. The junction and the germline gene differ at one end; a read error may be behind it.

Study results and limitations: Median prediction lead before ophthalmopathy onset was 5 to 7 months with the model. Blood shared most expanded thyroid clonotypes above 0.001.

The sample consisted of blood. V and J are TRBV5-6 and TRBJ2-2, with 7 nucleotides matching TRBD1. The receptor was isolated from a woman aged 45-60 years with Graves' hyperthyroidism. CDR3 in DNA: TGTGCCAGCAGCCGCGAGCAGGGGGATGGGACCGGGGAGCCGTTTTTT. Protein product: CASSREQGDGTGEPFF. The full variable domain, in which reference TRBV5-6 and TRBJ2-2 provide the parts outside the CDR3, is DAGVTQSPTHLIKTRGQQVTLRCSPKSGHDTVSWYQQALGQGPQFIFQYYEEEERQRGNFPDRFSGHQFPNYSSELNVNALLLGDSALYLCASSREQGDGTGEPFFGEGSRLTVL.